A single sample is the source of the 19 T cell receptor beta chains below, sequenced in a study of T cells in Graves' hyperthyroidism and ophthalmopathy (dated by TCRdb to about 2019). Library generation was performed with multiplex PCR. Sequencing relied on an Illumina HiSeq 2000. The TCR beta CDR3 regions were amplified from the RNA transcripts. A first-round RT-PCR of the TCR CDR3 used the HTBI primer set with the Qiagen OneStep RT-PCR kit. TCRdb trimmed public reads at Q25 via fastp, called clones via MiXCR and kept in-frame beta chains. For every CDR3 protein sequence, its rows merge into one entry that carries the most common genes and DNA. Within this sample are some 760,000 distinct CDR3 sequences, with around 13% of them counted one time only. The ten largest clonotypes hold roughly a tenth of the sample. The specimen sequenced was blood. These receptors came from a woman aged 18-30 years with Graves' hyperthyroidism.

This clonotype was found many times. This rearrangement joins TRBV6-1 to TRBJ2-5; perhaps TRBD1 as D (6 bases). V lost 1 base to trimming and J lost 7 bases, with 19 bases between them. CDR1 and CDR2 from the germline V gene are MNHNS and SASEGT. The CDR3 contains 16 residues. The CDR3 protein is CASSEVGARVKGTQYF. CDR3 in DNA: TGTGCCAGCAGTGAAGTGGGGGCCAGGGTAAAGGGGACCCAGTACTTC.

The chain recombines TRBV7-9 with TRBJ2-5, with D possibly being TRBD2 (7 bases). Germline assignment: CDR1 SEHNR and CDR2 FQNEAQ (reference sequence). The CDR3 contains 15 residues. The V end was cut by 3 bases, the J end by 1 base, with 12 bases between. The CDR3 bases are TGTGCCAGCAGCTTCTCGGGGGGCCGCCAAGAGACCCAGTACTTC. Translated, it gives CASSFSGGRQETQYF.

This clonotype was observed at least ten times. The CDR3, as DNA: TGTGCCAGCAGCCCCGGGACTAGCGGGAAGTCAGAGACCCAGTACTTC. Encoded protein: CASSPGTSGKSETQYF. This chain joins TRBV7-9 and TRBJ2-5; 13 positions match TRBD2. This CDR3 is 16 amino acids long. The germline V gene encodes CDR1 SEHNR and CDR2 FQNEAQ (reference sequence). Losses at the gene ends were 5 bases for V and 4 bases for J; bases not matched to a gene: 7.

This clonotype occurred a few times. The chain couples TRBV20-1 to TRBJ2-7; perhaps TRBD2 as D (5 bases). The CDR3 has 15 residues. Germline V gene lookup returns CDR1 DFQATT and CDR2 SNEGSKA (reference sequence). The ends were cut back, 0 bases at V and 6 bases at J, with 18 bases in the middle. Here the CDR3 reads CSAREAGLVGPEQYF. The CDR3 nucleotides read TGCAGTGCTAGAGAGGCCGGACTGGTGGGCCCCGAGCAGTACTTC.

In this sample, this clonotype turned up many times. As DNA, the CDR3 is TGTGCCAGCAGCGTAATTCGACAGAAGCTAGGCTATGGCTACACCTTC. Protein: CASSVIRQKLGYGYTF. The V and J genes are TRBV7-8 and TRBJ1-2, with D maybe TRBD1 (5 bases). Germline V gene sequence: CDR1 SGHVS, CDR2 FQNEAQ. The length of the CDR3 is 16 residues. V lost 5 bases and J 4 bases, leaving 20 bases between the germline ends.

The CDR3 DNA is TGTGCCAGCCCTTCCGGGACAGCCACAGATACGCAGTATTTT. Its translation: CASPSGTATDTQYF. The rearrangement links TRBV2 to TRBJ2-3; 7 bases map to TRBD1. V was clipped by 8 bases and J by 2 bases; unmatched bases: 7. The germline gives CDR1 SNHLY, CDR2 FYNNEI. This CDR3 spans 14 amino acids. The full variable domain, with the rest looked up from reference TRBV2 and TRBJ2-3, is EPEVTQTPSHQVTQMGQEVILRCVPISNHLYFYWYRQILGQKVEFLVSFYNNEISEKSEIFDDQFSVERPDGSNFTLKIRSTKLEDSAMYFCASPSGTATDTQYFGPGTRLTVL.

Ten or more counts support this clonotype. V usage is TRBV18 and J usage is TRBJ2-1; D possibly uses TRBD1 or TRBD2 (5 bases each). From germline, CDR1 is KGHSH and CDR2 LQKENI. The CDR3 spans 15 residues. Trimming left V 4 bases short and J 2 bases short, with 12 bases between. This chain's CDR3 is CASSHGTAPYNEQFF. CDR3 coding DNA: TGTGCCAGCTCACACGGGACCGCCCCCTACAATGAGCAGTTCTTC.

This clonotype was detected ten times or more. The rearrangement uses TRBV20-1 and TRBJ2-2; the match to TRBD2 covers 9 bases. Germline trimming cut 8 bases from V and 4 bases from J; bases unmatched to any gene: 8. This CDR3 has 14 residues. The germline CDR1 and CDR2 sequences are DFQATT and SNEGSKA (reference sequence). CDR3 nucleotide sequence: TGCAGTCCTAACGGACTAGCGTCCACCGGGGAGCTGTTTTTT. Its protein product is CSPNGLASTGELFF.

This clonotype has only a few counts. V gene TRBV24-1 combines with J gene TRBJ2-1; 13 nucleotides align to TRBD2. V was clipped by 9 bases and J by 2 bases; unmatched bases: 15. The CDR3 spans 19 residues. From germline, CDR1 is KGHDR and CDR2 SFDVKD. The CDR3 DNA follows: TGTGCCACCTCGGGTCGTAGGACTAGCGGGAGTCCCACCTACAATGAGCAGTTCTTC. It encodes CATSGRRTSGSPTYNEQFF.

There are many counts of this clonotype. The rearrangement joins TRBV12-3 or TRBV12-4 to TRBJ2-6; tentatively, D is TRBD1 or TRBD2 (5 bases each). The CDR3 covers 20 residues. The V gene lost 5 bases and the J gene lost 2 bases, with 25 bases spanning the gap. DNA of the CDR3: TGTGCCAGCAGTAAGAGCCCGGGACGCAAAGGGCCGGCTGGGGCCAACGTCCTGACTTTC. The encoded protein is CASSKSPGRKGPAGANVLTF.

This clonotype was found many times. This chain joins TRBV28 and TRBJ2-2; 10 bases are shared with TRBD2. CDR3 length equals 18 residues. Per the germline V gene, CDR1 is MDHEN and CDR2 is SYDVKM. Trimming took 3 bases from V and 9 from J; bases not matched to a gene: 16. CDR3 in amino acids: CASSFPPLIAGGPRELFF. CDR3 in DNA: TGTGCCAGCAGTTTCCCGCCATTGATAGCGGGAGGTCCCCGGGAGCTGTTTTTT.

V is TRBV27 and J is TRBJ2-3; D may be TRBD2 (6 bases). CDR3 length: 15 residues. From germline, CDR1 is MNHEY and CDR2 SMNVEV (reference sequence). Between the trimmed V and J ends, which lost 5 bases and 2 bases, there was a span of 14 bases. The CDR3 loop reads CASSPRGEATDTQYF. The CDR3 DNA follows: TGTGCCAGCAGTCCCCGAGGGGAGGCCACAGATACGCAGTATTTT.

This clonotype was seen repeatedly, ten times or more. This chain links TRBV27 with TRBJ1-2, with 11 bases that match TRBD1. From germline, CDR1 is MNHEY and CDR2 SMNVEV (reference sequence). This CDR3 has 15 residues. J gave up 7 bases and V 4 bases, and 8 bases lay outside the gene matches. The CDR3 bases are TGTGCCAGCAGTTATGGGACAGGGGGGAAGGTTGGCTACACCTTC. This gives the protein CASSYGTGGKVGYTF.

This clonotype has ten or more counts. The chain joins TRBV29-1 to TRBJ2-7, with D perhaps TRBD2 (6 bases). This CDR3 has 18 residues. From germline, CDR1 is SQVTM and CDR2 ANQGSEA. Trimming pared 1 base from V and 0 bases from J, leaving 22 bases between. CDR3 coding DNA: TGCAGCGTTGAAGCAAGAGAGCCGGGACTTCACAACTCCTACGAGCAGTACTTC. Protein sequence: CSVEAREPGLHNSYEQYF.

Points on this clonotype: A junction boundary mismatches the germline segment, possibly from a read error. The chain carries TRBV20-1 and TRBJ1-1; TRBD1 matches 7 bases. CDR1 and CDR2 (germline): DFQATT, SNEGSKA (reference sequence). The CDR3 loop spans 15 amino acids. CDR3 sequence reads: CSASGQATSNTEASF. CDR3 nucleotide sequence: TGCAGTGCAAGTGGACAGGCGACATCGAACACTGAAGCTTCCTTT.

The CDR3 DNA is TGTGCCGTGGTCCGATTTGGGGAGCAGTACTTC. Its protein is CAVVRFGEQYF. V and J are TRBV27 and TRBJ2-7, with D unclear. V was shortened by 11 bases and J by 7 bases, with 15 bases between the two germline ends. CDR3 length: 11 residues. Germline V gene sequence: CDR1 MNHEY, CDR2 SMNVEV (reference sequence).

This chain joins TRBV10-1 and TRBJ2-7; D possibly uses TRBD1 or TRBD2 (5 bases each). CDR3 length equals 15 residues. Per germline, CDR1 WNHNN and CDR2 SYGVQD (reference sequence). The V gene lost 5 bases and the J gene lost 3 bases, with 17 bases spanning the gap. CDR3 bases: TGCGCCAGCAGTACCGGGACGCAAGCTTACTACGAGCAGTACTTC. This codes for CASSTGTQAYYEQYF.

The chain combines TRBV20-1 with TRBJ1-4; TRBD1 matches 7 bases. This CDR3 is 14 amino acids long. Germline V gives CDR1 DFQATT, CDR2 SNEGSKA (reference sequence). V lost 3 bases, J lost 1 base, and 2 bases stayed unmatched. CDR3 amino acids: CSASTGETNEKLFF. CDR3 nucleotide sequence: TGCAGTGCTAGTACAGGGGAAACTAATGAAAAACTGTTTTTT.

This chain links TRBV5-1 with TRBJ2-4; TRBD2 aligns across 8 bases. J was trimmed by 0 bases and V by 2 bases; bases with no gene match: 13. The CDR3 is 19 residues long. Germline V gene data show CDR1 as SGHRS and CDR2 as YFSETQ. The CDR3 protein is CASSFVGASGLLAKNIQYF. In DNA, the CDR3 is TGCGCCAGCAGCTTCGTGGGGGCTAGCGGGCTACTAGCCAAAAACATTCAGTACTTC. The full variable domain, in which reference TRBV5-1 and TRBJ2-4 provide the parts outside the CDR3, is KAGVTQTPRYLIKTRGQQVTLSCSPISGHRSVSWYQQTPGQGLQFLFEYFSETQRNKGNFPGRFSGRQFSNSRSEMNVSTLELGDSALYLCASSFVGASGLLAKNIQYFGAGTRLSVL.